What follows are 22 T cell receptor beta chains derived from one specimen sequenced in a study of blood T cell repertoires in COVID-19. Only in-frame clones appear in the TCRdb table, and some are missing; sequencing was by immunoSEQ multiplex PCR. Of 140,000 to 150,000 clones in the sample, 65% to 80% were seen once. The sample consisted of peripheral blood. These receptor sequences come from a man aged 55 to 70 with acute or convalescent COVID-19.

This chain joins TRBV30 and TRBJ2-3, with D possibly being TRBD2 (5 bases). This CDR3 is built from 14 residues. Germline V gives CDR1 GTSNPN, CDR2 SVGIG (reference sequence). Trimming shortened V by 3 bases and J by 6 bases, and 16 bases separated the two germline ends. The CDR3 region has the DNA TGTGCCTGGAGAGGACTGGGCTGGTCCGATACGCAGTATTTT. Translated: CAWRGLGWSDTQYF.

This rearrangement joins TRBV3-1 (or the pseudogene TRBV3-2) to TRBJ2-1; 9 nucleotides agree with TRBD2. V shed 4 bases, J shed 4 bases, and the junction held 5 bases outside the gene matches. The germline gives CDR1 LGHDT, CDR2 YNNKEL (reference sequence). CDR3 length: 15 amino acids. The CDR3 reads CASSPGLAEYNEQFF. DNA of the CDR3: TGTGCCAGCAGCCCGGGACTAGCCGAGTACAATGAGCAGTTCTTC.

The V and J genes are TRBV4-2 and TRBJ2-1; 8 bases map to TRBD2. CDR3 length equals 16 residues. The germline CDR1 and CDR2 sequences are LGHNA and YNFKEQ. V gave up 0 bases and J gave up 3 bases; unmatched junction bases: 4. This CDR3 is CASSQDGAGDYNEQFF. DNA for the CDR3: TGTGCCAGCAGCCAAGATGGAGCGGGAGACTACAATGAGCAGTTCTTC.

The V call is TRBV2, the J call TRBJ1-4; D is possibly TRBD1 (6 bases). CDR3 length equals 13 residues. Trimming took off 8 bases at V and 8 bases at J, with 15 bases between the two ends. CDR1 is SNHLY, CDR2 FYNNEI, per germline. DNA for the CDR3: TGTGCCAGCTCACCCAGGGGTAACGAAAAACTGTTTTTT. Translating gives CASSPRGNEKLFF.

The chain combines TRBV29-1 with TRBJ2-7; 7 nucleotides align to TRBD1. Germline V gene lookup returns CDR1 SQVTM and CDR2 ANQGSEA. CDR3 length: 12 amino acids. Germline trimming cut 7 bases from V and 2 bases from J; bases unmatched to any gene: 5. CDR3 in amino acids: CSAKGQAYEQYF. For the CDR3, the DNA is TGCAGCGCAAAAGGACAGGCCTACGAGCAGTACTTC.

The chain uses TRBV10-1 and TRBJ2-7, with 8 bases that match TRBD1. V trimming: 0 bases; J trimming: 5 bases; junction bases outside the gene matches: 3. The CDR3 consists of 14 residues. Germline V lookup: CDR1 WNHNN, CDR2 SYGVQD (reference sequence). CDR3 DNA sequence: TGCGCCAGCAGTGAGTCTGCAGGGGGCCACGAGCAGTACTTC. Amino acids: CASSESAGGHEQYF.

The CDR3 DNA reads as TGTGCCAGCAGCTCTTTGATGACTAGCGGGAGTGGCGCAGATACGCAGTATTTT. This sequence encodes CASSSLMTSGSGADTQYF. The rearrangement uses TRBV11-2 and TRBJ2-3; TRBD2 agrees at 12 bases. The CDR3 spans 18 residues. V gave up 4 bases and J gave up 4 bases; unmatched junction bases: 12. From germline, CDR1 is SGHAT and CDR2 FQNNGV.

In DNA, the CDR3 is TGTGCCAGCAGCCATACCGGGACTAGCGCGTACGAGCAGTACTTC. It encodes CASSHTGTSAYEQYF. This chain links TRBV3-1 (or the pseudogene TRBV3-2) with TRBJ2-7; TRBD2 matches 10 bases. V lost 3 bases to trimming and J lost 4 bases; unmatched junction nucleotides: 6. The CDR3 spans 15 residues. Germline values: CDR1 LGHDT, CDR2 YNNKEL (reference sequence).

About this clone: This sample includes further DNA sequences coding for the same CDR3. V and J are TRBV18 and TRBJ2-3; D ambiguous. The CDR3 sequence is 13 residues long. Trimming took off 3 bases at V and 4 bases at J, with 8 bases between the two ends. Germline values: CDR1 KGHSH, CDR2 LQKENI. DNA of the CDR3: TGTGCCAGCTCACCGGGCTTGCCAGATACGCAGTATTTT. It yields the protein CASSPGLPDTQYF. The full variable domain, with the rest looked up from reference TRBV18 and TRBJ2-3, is NAGVMQNPRHLVRRRGQEARLRCSPMKGHSHVYWYRQLPEEGLKFMVYLQKENIIDESGMPKERFSAEFPKEGPSILRIQQVVRGDSAAYFCASSPGLPDTQYFGPGTRLTVL.

In nucleotides, the CDR3 is TGCGCCAGCAGCCCCCTGGGGGGAGTGGGAGCCGAGACCCAGTACTTC. Its translation: CASSPLGGVGAETQYF. The chain recombines TRBV5-1 with TRBJ2-5; perhaps TRBD2 as D (6 bases). Germline V gives CDR1 SGHRS, CDR2 YFSETQ. Trimming stripped 4 bases from V and 5 bases from J, with 21 bases between. This CDR3 has 16 amino acids.

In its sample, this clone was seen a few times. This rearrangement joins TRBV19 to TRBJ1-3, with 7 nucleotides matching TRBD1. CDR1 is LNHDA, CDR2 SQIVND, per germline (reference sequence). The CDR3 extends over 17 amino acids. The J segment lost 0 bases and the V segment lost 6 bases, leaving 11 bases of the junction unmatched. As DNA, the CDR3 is TGTGCCAGTAGGGACAGGCGGACTACCTACTCTGGAAACACCATATATTTT. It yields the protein CASRDRRTTYSGNTIYF.

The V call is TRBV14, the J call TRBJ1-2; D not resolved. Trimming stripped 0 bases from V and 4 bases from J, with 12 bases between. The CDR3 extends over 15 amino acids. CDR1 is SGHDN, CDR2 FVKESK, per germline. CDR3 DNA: TGTGCCAGCAGCCAAGATCGGTCAGGCGTCTATGGCTACACCTTC. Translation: CASSQDRSGVYGYTF.

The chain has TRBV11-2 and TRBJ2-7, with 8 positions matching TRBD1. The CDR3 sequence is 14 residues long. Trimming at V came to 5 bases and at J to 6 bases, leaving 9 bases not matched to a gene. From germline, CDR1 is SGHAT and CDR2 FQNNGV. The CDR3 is CASSGQGGKSEQYF. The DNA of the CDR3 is TGTGCCAGCAGCGGACAGGGAGGAAAAAGCGAGCAGTACTTC.

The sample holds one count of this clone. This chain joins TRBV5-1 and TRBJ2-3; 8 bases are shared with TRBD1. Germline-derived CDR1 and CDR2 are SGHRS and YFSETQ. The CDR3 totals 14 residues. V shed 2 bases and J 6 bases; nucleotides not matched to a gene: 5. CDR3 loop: CASSFQGAGDTQYF. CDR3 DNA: TGCGCCAGCAGCTTTCAGGGGGCAGGTGATACGCAGTATTTT.

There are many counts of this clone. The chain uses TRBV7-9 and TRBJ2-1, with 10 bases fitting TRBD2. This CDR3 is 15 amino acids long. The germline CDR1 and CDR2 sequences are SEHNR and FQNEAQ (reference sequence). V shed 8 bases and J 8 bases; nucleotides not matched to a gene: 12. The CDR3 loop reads CASSLGLAGVDEQFF. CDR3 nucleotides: TGTGCCAGCTCCCTAGGGCTAGCGGGAGTTGATGAGCAGTTCTTC.

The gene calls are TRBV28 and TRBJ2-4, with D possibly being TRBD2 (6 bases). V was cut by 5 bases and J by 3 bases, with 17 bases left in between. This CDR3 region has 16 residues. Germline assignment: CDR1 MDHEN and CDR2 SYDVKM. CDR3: CASSLLAEGVKNIQYF. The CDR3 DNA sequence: TGTGCCAGCAGTCTCCTCGCGGAGGGCGTCAAAAACATTCAGTACTTC.

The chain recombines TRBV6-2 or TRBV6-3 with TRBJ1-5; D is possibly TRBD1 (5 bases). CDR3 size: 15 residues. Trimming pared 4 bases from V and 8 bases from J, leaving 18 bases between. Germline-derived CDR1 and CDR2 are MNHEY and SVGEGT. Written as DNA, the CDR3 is TGTGCCAGCAGTTCGGGACGGCGGCGGGGAGAGCCCCAGCATTTT. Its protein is CASSSGRRRGEPQHF.

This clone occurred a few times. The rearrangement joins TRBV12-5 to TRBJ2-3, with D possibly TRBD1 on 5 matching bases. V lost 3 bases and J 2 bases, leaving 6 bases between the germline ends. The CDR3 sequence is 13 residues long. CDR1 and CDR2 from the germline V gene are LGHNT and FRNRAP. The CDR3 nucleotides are TGTGCTAGTGGTTTAGGGGACACAGATACGCAGTATTTT. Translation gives CASGLGDTDTQYF.

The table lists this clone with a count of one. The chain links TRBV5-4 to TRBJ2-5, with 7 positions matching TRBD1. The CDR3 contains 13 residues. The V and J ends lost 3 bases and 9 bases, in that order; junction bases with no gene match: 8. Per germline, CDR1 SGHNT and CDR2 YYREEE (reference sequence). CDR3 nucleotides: TGTGCCAGCAGCTATGGACAGGAGAGGGCCCAGTACTTC. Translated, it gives CASSYGQERAQYF.

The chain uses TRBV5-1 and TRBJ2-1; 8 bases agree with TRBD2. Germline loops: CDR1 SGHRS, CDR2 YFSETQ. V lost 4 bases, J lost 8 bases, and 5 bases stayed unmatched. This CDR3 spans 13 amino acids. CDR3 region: CASSPGTRDEQFF. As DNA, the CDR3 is TGCGCCAGCAGCCCCGGGACTAGGGATGAGCAGTTCTTC.

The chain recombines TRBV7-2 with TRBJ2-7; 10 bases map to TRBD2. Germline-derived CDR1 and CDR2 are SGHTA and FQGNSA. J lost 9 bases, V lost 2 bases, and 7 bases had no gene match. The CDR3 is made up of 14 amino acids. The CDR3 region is CASSLSASGRGQYF. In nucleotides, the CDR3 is TGTGCCAGCAGCTTATCGGCTAGCGGGAGAGGGCAGTACTTC. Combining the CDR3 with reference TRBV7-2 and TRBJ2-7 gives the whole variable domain GAGVSQSPSNKVTEKGKDVELRCDPISGHTALYWYRQSLGQGLEFLIYFQGNSAPDKSGLPSDRFSAERTGGSVSTLTIQRTQQEDSAVYLCASSLSASGRGQYFGPGTRLTVT.

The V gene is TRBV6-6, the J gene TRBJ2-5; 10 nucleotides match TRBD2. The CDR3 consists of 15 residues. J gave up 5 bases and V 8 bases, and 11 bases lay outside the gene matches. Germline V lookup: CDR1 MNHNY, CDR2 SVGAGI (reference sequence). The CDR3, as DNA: TGTGCCAGCGGGGAGGGACTAGCGCAACCCGAGACCCAGTACTTC. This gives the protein CASGEGLAQPETQYF.